Listed below are T cell receptor beta chains from one sample, sequenced in a study of blood T cell repertoires in COVID-19. Profiled with immunoSEQ multiplex PCR; TCRdb holds only in-frame clones, not every one. The data show a few hundred thousand clones, with 87% seen just once and about 6% held by the top ten. The specimen sequenced was PBMCs or T cells enriched from blood (not recorded which). These receptors all stem from a woman in her 30s who had recovered from COVID-19. Both conserved end residues are part of each CDR3. The D gene is left open where the match is weak. Clone size is shown for a subset of rows, as once, few, many or a class of expanded clone.

NA	TRBD2	TRBJ2-3	TRBV27	CASSSPSLAGNTDTQYF	TGTGCCAGCAGTTCCCCCTCGCTAGCGGGGAATACAGATACGCAGTATTTT
few	NA	TRBJ1-3	TRBV7-6	CASSAGGAVTGNTIYF	TGTGCCAGCTCCGCCGGGGGGGCGGTTACTGGAAACACCATATATTTT
NA	TRBD1	TRBJ1-2	TRBV30	CAWSVLQGGGYTF	TGTGCCTGGAGTGTACTACAGGGGGGTGGCTACACCTTC
NA	NA	TRBJ1-5	TRBV28	CASSFFLSNQPQHF	TGTGCCAGCAGTTTTTTTCTAAGCAATCAGCCCCAGCATTTT
NA	NA	TRBJ1-1	TRBV29-1	CSVQGSYTEAFF	TGCAGCGTCCAGGGGTCATACACTGAAGCTTTCTTT
NA	TRBD1	TRBJ1-2	TRBV19	CASSIQTGGCTF	TGTGCCAGTAGTATCCAGACAGGGGGATGCACCTTC
NA	TRBD1	TRBJ1-1	TRBV5-1	CASSPGQGEKGRTEAFF	TGCGCCAGCAGCCCGGGACAGGGGGAGAAGGGTCGCACTGAAGCTTTCTTT
NA	NA	TRBJ1-6	TRBV6-5	CASSYFAFNSPLHF	TGTGCCAGCAGTTACTTCGCGTTTAATTCACCCCTCCACTTT
NA	NA	TRBJ1-2	TRBV6-5	CASRPLQGVGGYTF	TGTGCCAGCAGGCCTTTACAGGGAGTGGGTGGCTACACCTTC
once	NA	TRBJ1-2	TRBV29-1	CSGRAPGDYGYTF	TGCAGCGGTCGGGCCCCCGGGGACTATGGCTACACCTTC
NA	TRBD1	TRBJ1-2	TRBV9	CASSKLPGQGVGGYTF	TGTGCCAGCAGCAAACTGCCGGGACAGGGGGTTGGTGGCTACACCTTC
NA	NA	TRBJ1-6	TRBV4-1	CASSQDRRARVDSPLHF	TGCGCCAGCAGCCAAGATCGGCGGGCTCGGGTGGATTCACCCCTCCACTTT
NA	TRBD1	TRBJ1-4	TRBV6-2/TRBV6-3	CASSYSTGEPFEKLFF	TGTGCCAGCAGTTACTCCACAGGGGAACCGTTTGAAAAACTGTTTTTT
NA	NA	TRBJ2-7	TRBV11-2	CASSLSRGGEQYF	TGTGCCAGCAGCTTATCGAGGGGGGGCGAGCAGTACTTC
NA	NA	TRBJ1-4	TRBV18	CASSPVGSYNEKLFF	TGTGCCAGCTCACCAGTGGGCAGCTATAATGAAAAACTGTTTTTT
NA	NA	TRBJ1-5	TRBV7-9	CASSPSGKDQPQHF	TGTGCCAGCAGCCCCTCAGGGAAGGATCAGCCCCAGCATTTT
NA	NA	TRBJ1-1	TRBV30	CAWRPQGMGTEAFF	TGTGCCTGGAGACCCCAGGGGATGGGAACTGAAGCTTTCTTT
NA	NA	TRBJ1-3	TRBV4-3	CASSQDSHSGNTIYF	TGCGCCAGCAGCCAAGATTCCCACTCTGGAAACACCATATATTTT
NA	NA	TRBJ1-1	TRBV2	CASTNEGANTEAFF	TGTGCCAGCACCAACGAAGGAGCGAACACTGAAGCTTTTTTT
NA	NA	TRBJ2-3	TRBV4-3	CASSQDSGTDTQYF	TGCGCCAGCAGCCAAGATTCGGGGACAGATACGCAGTATTTT
NA	TRBD2	TRBJ2-1	TRBV5-5	CASRKGTSGGTSSYNEQFF	TGTGCCAGCAGGAAGGGGACTAGCGGGGGGACGAGCTCCTACAATGAGCAGTTCTTC
NA	NA	TRBJ1-5	TRBV6-2/TRBV6-3	CASSYSNPGVLSNQPQHF	TGTGCCAGCAGTTACTCGAATCCGGGGGTCCTTAGCAATCAGCCCCAGCATTTT
NA	TRBD1	TRBJ2-1	TRBV18	CASSLRDSYNEQFF	TGTGCCAGCTCACTCCGGGACAGCTACAATGAGCAGTTCTTC
NA	NA	TRBJ2-1	TRBV24-1	CATSELGGHEQFF	TGTGCCACCAGTGAACTAGGGGGACATGAGCAGTTCTTC
NA	TRBD1	TRBJ1-2	TRBV18	CASSPLGPGQDTNGYTF	TGTGCCAGCTCACCACTGGGACCGGGACAGGACACAAATGGCTACACCTTC
NA	TRBD1	TRBJ2-1	TRBV27	CASSPLPSGQANNEQFF	TGTGCCAGCAGTCCCCTCCCCTCGGGACAGGCAAACAATGAGCAGTTCTTC
once	NA	TRBJ2-5	TRBV6-5	CASRPQGYQETQYF	TGTGCCAGCAGGCCTCAGGGCTACCAAGAGACCCAGTACTTC
NA	NA	TRBJ2-5	TRBV6-5	CAAGPGQETQYF	TGTGCCGCGGGGCCAGGGCAAGAGACCCAGTACTTC
NA	NA	TRBJ1-2	TRBV5-4	CASSLSQSYGYTF	TGTGCCAGCAGCTTGTCACAGAGCTATGGCTACACCTTC
NA	TRBD1	TRBJ1-5	TRBV7-2	CASSPGQAINQPQHF	TGTGCCAGCAGCCCGGGACAGGCGATCAATCAGCCCCAGCATTTT
NA	NA	TRBJ2-3	TRBV4-1	CASSQEAGTDTQYF	TGCGCCAGCAGCCAAGAGGCGGGCACAGATACGCAGTATTTT
once	NA	TRBJ1-1	TRBV2	CASGGSEAFF	TGTGCCAGCGGGGGCTCTGAAGCTTTCTTT
NA	TRBD2	TRBJ2-5	TRBV30	CAWSRTSGAQETQYF	TGTGCCTGGAGCCGGACTAGCGGGGCTCAAGAGACCCAGTACTTC
NA	TRBD1	TRBJ2-7	TRBV5-8	CASSPRTGAREQYF	TGTGCCAGCAGCCCTCGGACAGGGGCTCGCGAGCAGTACTTC
NA	NA	TRBJ1-5	TRBV5-1	CASSLEPGSNQPQHF	TGCGCCAGCAGCTTGGAGCCCGGTAGCAATCAGCCCCAGCATTTT
NA	NA	TRBJ2-7	TRBV6-5	CASSYREGTAYEQYF	TGTGCCAGCAGTTACCGGGAGGGGACAGCCTACGAGCAGTACTTC
few	NA	TRBJ2-7	TRBV7-2	CASTFSYSAYEQYF	TGTGCCAGCACCTTTAGTTATAGCGCCTACGAGCAGTACTTC
NA	NA	TRBJ2-1	TRBV9	CASSARPTPAPYNEQFF	TGTGCCAGCAGCGCGCGCCCAACTCCTGCCCCCTACAATGAGCAGTTCTTC
NA	NA	TRBJ1-3	TRBV10-3	CAISEDSIYSGNTIYF	TGTGCCATCAGTGAGGACTCAATCTACTCTGGAAACACCATATATTTT
NA	TRBD1	TRBJ2-7	TRBV7-3	CASSSLDRATSYEQYF	TGTGCCAGCAGCTCTCTCGACAGGGCGACCTCCTACGAGCAGTACTTC
NA	NA	TRBJ1-5	TRBV2	CASTTEEYQPQHF	TGTGCCAGCACGACAGAAGAGTATCAGCCCCAGCATTTT
NA	NA	TRBJ1-2	TRBV19	CASSIGTATYGYTF	TGTGCCAGTAGTATAGGGACAGCTACGTATGGCTACACCTTC
NA	NA	TRBJ1-2	TRBV7-2	CASSLDGGVVYGYTF	TGTGCCAGCAGCTTAGACGGGGGGGTAGTCTATGGCTACACCTTC
NA	TRBD1	TRBJ1-5	TRBV28	CASSLLARGSLRGNQPQHF	TGTGCCAGCAGTTTATTGGCCAGGGGGTCGCTGAGAGGCAATCAGCCCCAGCATTTT
NA	TRBD1	TRBJ1-4	TRBV28	CASSDPGQGSNEKLFF	TGTGCCAGCAGTGACCCGGGACAGGGATCTAATGAAAAACTGTTTTTT
NA	NA	TRBJ2-3	TRBV7-8	CASSPRLDTQYF	TGTGCCAGCAGCCCGAGGCTAGATACGCAGTATTTT
NA	NA	TRBJ1-2	TRBV12-3/TRBV12-4	CASSLPGMGYTF	TGTGCCAGCAGTTTACCAGGGATGGGCTACACCTTC
NA	NA	TRBJ2-2	TRBV19	CASKISRGAGTGELFF	TGTGCCAGTAAGATCAGTCGGGGGGCAGGGACCGGGGAGCTGTTTTTT
NA	TRBD2	TRBJ2-1	TRBV9	CASSRLAGGLSEQFF	TGTGCCAGCAGCCGCCTTGCGGGGGGGCTTAGTGAGCAGTTCTTC
NA	NA	TRBJ2-5	TRBV2	CASSEGPRTQYF	TGTGCCAGCAGTGAGGGCCCCCGGACCCAGTACTTC
NA	TRBD2	TRBJ2-3	TRBV3-1/TRBV3-2	CASSQGLAGRDTQYF	TGTGCCAGCAGCCAAGGATTAGCGGGTCGAGATACGCAGTATTTT
NA	NA	TRBJ2-7	TRBV30	CAWSPFRSTSYEQYF	TGTGCCTGGAGTCCCTTCCGGTCCACGTCCTACGAGCAGTACTTC
NA	NA	TRBJ2-3	TRBV7-3	CASSLLDRDTQYF	TGTGCCAGCAGCTTACTAGACCGAGATACGCAGTATTTT